Below are 16 T cell receptor beta chains sequenced from a single sample in a study of cytomegalovirus exposure and HLA in healthy donors. The PCR was carried out with 60 Vbeta primers and 13 Jbeta primers. Clones were sequenced by immunoSEQ multiplex PCR, and TCRdb holds only the in-frame ones, with some missing. The sample spans 53,000 or so clones; the ten largest clones claim about 6%. The specimen sequenced was PBMCs. Every receptor here comes from a male donor in good health and CMV-seropositive.

The chain employs TRBV30 and TRBJ2-7, with D possibly matching TRBD1 (5 bases). V was clipped by 1 base and J by 4 bases, with 14 bases between them. Germline CDR1 GTSNPN, CDR2 SVGIG (reference sequence). This CDR3 spans 14 amino acids. The CDR3 region is CAWSDAGFTYEQYF. The CDR3 region has the DNA TGTGCCTGGAGTGACGCAGGGTTCACGTACGAGCAGTACTTC.

The rearrangement uses TRBV30 and TRBJ1-1; D uncertain. Germline V gene data show CDR1 as GTSNPN and CDR2 as SVGIG (reference sequence). V was trimmed by 8 bases and J by 2 bases, leaving 15 bases between them. The CDR3 is 13 residues long. The CDR3 DNA reads as TGTGCCCTCGCAGACGGACTAAACACTGAAGCTTTCTTT. Its translation is CALADGLNTEAFF.

The V call is TRBV7-9, the J call TRBJ1-4, with 7 bases that match TRBD1. The CDR3 contains 16 residues. CDR1 and CDR2 from the germline V gene are SEHNR and FQNEAQ (reference sequence). V lost 2 bases, J lost 4 bases, and 7 bases stayed unmatched. The CDR3 loop reads CASSLISGGGNEKLFF. CDR3 sequence (DNA): TGTGCCAGCAGCTTAATCTCAGGGGGTGGTAATGAAAAACTGTTTTTT.

V gene TRBV5-5 combines with J gene TRBJ2-3; the D gene is possibly TRBD2 (5 bases). Germline assignment: CDR1 SGHKS and CDR2 YYEKEE (reference sequence). The CDR3 contains 14 residues. V was clipped by 0 bases and J by 4 bases, with 9 bases between them. CDR3 sequence reads: CASSLDLASDTQYF. DNA of the CDR3: TGTGCCAGCAGCTTGGATCTAGCCTCAGATACGCAGTATTTT.

V gene TRBV7-9 combines with J gene TRBJ2-5; 10 bases map to TRBD1. V lost 1 base, J lost 0 bases, and 5 bases stayed unmatched. The CDR3 covers 17 residues. Looked up from germline, CDR1 is SEHNR and CDR2 is FQNEAQ (reference sequence). CDR3 protein: CASSLGRQGAYQETQYF. The CDR3, as DNA: TGTGCCAGCAGCTTAGGTCGACAGGGGGCCTACCAAGAGACCCAGTACTTC.

The chain is built from TRBV27 and TRBJ2-2, with 10 bases aligning to TRBD1. With V trimmed by 5 bases and J by 5 bases, 2 bases remained unmatched. The CDR3 has 14 amino acids. The V gene's germline CDR1 is MNHEY and CDR2 SMNVEV (reference sequence). CDR3 loop: CASSRTGGTGELFF. CDR3 sequence (DNA): TGTGCCAGCAGTCGGACAGGGGGTACCGGGGAGCTGTTTTTT.

This chain links TRBV5-6 with TRBJ1-5; TRBD1 aligns across 11 bases. Germline CDR1 SGHDT, CDR2 YYEEEE. V was pared by 0 bases and J by 7 bases, with 3 bases of the junction left unmatched. The CDR3 is 15 residues long. The CDR3 here is CASSLGTGGLQPQHF. In DNA, the CDR3 is TGTGCCAGCAGCTTGGGGACAGGGGGCTTACAGCCCCAGCATTTT.

The chain links TRBV4-1 to TRBJ2-3; D is possibly TRBD1 (6 bases). Germline values: CDR1 MGHRA, CDR2 YSYEKL. V was trimmed by 0 bases and J by 3 bases, leaving 16 bases between them. This CDR3 spans 17 amino acids. This CDR3 reads CASSQEEAGRGTDTQYF. DNA of the CDR3: TGCGCCAGCAGCCAAGAGGAGGCAGGTAGGGGGACAGATACGCAGTATTTT.

The rearrangement links TRBV7-8 to TRBJ1-2, with 8 bases that match TRBD1. V was pared by 4 bases and J by 0 bases, with 7 bases of the junction left unmatched. Germline loops: CDR1 SGHVS, CDR2 FQNEAQ. The CDR3 extends over 16 amino acids. This chain's CDR3 is CASSSYDRGANYGYTF. The CDR3, as DNA: TGTGCCAGCAGCTCCTACGACAGGGGAGCTAACTATGGCTACACCTTC.

V is TRBV9 and J is TRBJ2-7; 10 bases align to TRBD2. Germline assignment: CDR1 SGDLS and CDR2 YYNGEE. This CDR3 has 15 residues. Losses at the gene ends were 3 bases for V and 6 bases for J; bases not matched to a gene: 9. The CDR3 DNA reads TGTGCCAGCAGCGAGACCGGGACTAGCGTTTCCGAGCAGTACTTC. Translated, it gives CASSETGTSVSEQYF.

This chain joins TRBV9 and TRBJ2-2; 12 positions match TRBD1. The J segment lost 8 bases and the V segment lost 0 bases, leaving 8 bases of the junction unmatched. The germline gives CDR1 SGDLS, CDR2 YYNGEE. The CDR3 is 17 amino acids. The CDR3 DNA reads as TGTGCCAGCAGCGTAGAGGGGAGGGACAGGGGGCGTGGGGAGCTGTTTTTT. This gives the protein CASSVEGRDRGRGELFF.

V gene TRBV5-4 combines with J gene TRBJ1-6; tentative D call: TRBD1 (6 bases). The V gene's germline CDR1 is SGHNT and CDR2 YYREEE (reference sequence). V was clipped by 4 bases and J by 14 bases, with 19 bases between them. The CDR3 contains 14 residues. The CDR3 DNA follows: TGTGCCAGCAGCCCCGACAGGCTCATCCCCTCCCTCCACTTT. Amino acid sequence: CASSPDRLIPSLHF.

J is TRBJ1-1 and V is TRBV18; D is unclear. Germline CDR1 is KGHSH and CDR2 is LQKENI. The CDR3 runs to 14 residues. Trimming shortened V by 3 bases and J by 0 bases, and 8 bases separated the two germline ends. The chain's CDR3 is CASSPRDLNTEAFF. CDR3 nucleotides: TGTGCCAGCTCACCGCGAGATTTGAACACTGAAGCTTTCTTT.

This sequence joins TRBV7-9 and TRBJ1-1; D not certain. Deletions cut 4 bases from V and 10 bases from J, with 16 bases between. CDR1 is SEHNR, CDR2 FQNEAQ, per germline (reference sequence). This CDR3 comprises 13 residues. Here the CDR3 reads CASSSPGMGVAFF. As DNA, the CDR3 is TGTGCCAGCAGCTCCCCGGGAATGGGTGTAGCTTTCTTT.

This chain connects TRBV7-6 to TRBJ2-7; 9 positions agree with TRBD1. The CDR3 runs 14 residues. Germline V gene data show CDR1 as SGHVS and CDR2 as FNYEAQ. V shed 5 bases and J 3 bases; nucleotides not matched to a gene: 5. This CDR3 reads CASSHGTGNYEQYF. The CDR3 coding sequence is TGTGCCAGCAGCCATGGGACAGGGAACTACGAGCAGTACTTC.

The rearrangement links TRBV4-1 to TRBJ1-6; weak D call: TRBD1 (5 bases). Trimming removed 4 bases at V and 1 base at J, with 17 bases between. The CDR3 covers 18 residues. Germline-derived CDR1 and CDR2 are MGHRA and YSYEKL. The CDR3, as DNA: TGCGCCAGCAGCCCTAGTTCTAGGGGATCGTCCTATAATTCACCCCTCCACTTT. Its translation is CASSPSSRGSSYNSPLHF.